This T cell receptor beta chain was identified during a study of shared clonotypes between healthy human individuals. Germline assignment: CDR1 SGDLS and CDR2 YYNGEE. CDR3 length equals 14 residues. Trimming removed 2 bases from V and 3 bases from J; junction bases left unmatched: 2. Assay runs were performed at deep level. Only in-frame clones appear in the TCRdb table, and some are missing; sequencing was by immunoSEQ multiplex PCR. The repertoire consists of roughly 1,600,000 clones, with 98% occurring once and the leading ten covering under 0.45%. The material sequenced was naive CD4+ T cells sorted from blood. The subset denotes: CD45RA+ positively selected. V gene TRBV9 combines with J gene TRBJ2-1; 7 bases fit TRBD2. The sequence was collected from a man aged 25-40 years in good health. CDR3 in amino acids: CASSVGTIYNEQFF. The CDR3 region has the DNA TGTGCCAGCAGCGTCGGGACTATCTACAATGAGCAGTTCTTC.